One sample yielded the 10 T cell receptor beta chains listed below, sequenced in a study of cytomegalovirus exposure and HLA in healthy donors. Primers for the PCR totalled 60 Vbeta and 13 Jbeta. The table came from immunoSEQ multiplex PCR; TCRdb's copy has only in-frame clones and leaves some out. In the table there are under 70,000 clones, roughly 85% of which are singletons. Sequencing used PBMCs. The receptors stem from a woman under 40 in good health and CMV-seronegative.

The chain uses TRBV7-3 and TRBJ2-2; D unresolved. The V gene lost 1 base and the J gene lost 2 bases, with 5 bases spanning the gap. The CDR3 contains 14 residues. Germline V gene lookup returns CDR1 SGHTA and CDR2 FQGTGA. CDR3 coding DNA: TGTGCCAGCAGCTTAAAACAAAACACCGGGGAGCTGTTTTTT. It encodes CASSLKQNTGELFF.

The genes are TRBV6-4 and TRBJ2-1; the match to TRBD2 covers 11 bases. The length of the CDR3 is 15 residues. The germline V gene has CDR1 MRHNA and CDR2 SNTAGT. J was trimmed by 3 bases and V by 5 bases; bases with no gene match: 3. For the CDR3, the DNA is TGTGCCAGCAGTTTAGCGGGAGGGCTCTACAATGAGCAGTTCTTC. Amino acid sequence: CASSLAGGLYNEQFF.

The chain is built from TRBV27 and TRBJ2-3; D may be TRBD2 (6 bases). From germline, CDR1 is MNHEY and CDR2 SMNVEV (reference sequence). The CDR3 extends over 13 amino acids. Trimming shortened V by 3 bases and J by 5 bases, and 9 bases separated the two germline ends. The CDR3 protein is CASSFGRGDTQYF. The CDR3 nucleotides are TGTGCCAGCAGTTTCGGGCGGGGAGATACGCAGTATTTT.

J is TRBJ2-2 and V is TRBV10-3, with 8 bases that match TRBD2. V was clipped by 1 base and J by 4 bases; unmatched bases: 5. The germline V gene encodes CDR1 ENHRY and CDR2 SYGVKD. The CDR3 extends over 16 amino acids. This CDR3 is CAISELPGGPTGELFF. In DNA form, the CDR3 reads TGTGCCATCAGTGAGTTACCGGGAGGGCCCACCGGGGAGCTGTTTTTT.

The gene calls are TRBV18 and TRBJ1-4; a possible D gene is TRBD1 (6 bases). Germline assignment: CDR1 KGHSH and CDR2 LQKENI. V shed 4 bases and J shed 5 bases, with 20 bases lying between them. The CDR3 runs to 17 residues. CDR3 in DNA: TGTGCCAGCTCACAACAGGGTTTTGCCTCTCAAAATGAAAAACTGTTTTTT. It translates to CASSQQGFASQNEKLFF.

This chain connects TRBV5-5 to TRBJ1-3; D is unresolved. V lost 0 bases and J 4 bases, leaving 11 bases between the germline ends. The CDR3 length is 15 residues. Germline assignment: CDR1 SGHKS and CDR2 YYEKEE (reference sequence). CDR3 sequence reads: CASSLGPGEGNTIYF. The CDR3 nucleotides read TGTGCCAGCAGCTTGGGTCCGGGTGAAGGAAACACCATATATTTT.

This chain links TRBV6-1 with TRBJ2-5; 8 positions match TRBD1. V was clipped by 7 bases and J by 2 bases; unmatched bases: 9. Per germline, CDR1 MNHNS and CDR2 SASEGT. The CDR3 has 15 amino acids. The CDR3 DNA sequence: TGTGCCAGCACGAGCCAGGGGGCGACGCAAGAGACCCAGTACTTC. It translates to CASTSQGATQETQYF.

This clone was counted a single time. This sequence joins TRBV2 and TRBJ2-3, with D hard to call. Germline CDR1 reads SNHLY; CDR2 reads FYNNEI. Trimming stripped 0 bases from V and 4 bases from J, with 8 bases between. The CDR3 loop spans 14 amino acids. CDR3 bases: TGTGCCAGCAGTGAAGCCCGCACTTCAGATACGCAGTATTTT. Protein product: CASSEARTSDTQYF.

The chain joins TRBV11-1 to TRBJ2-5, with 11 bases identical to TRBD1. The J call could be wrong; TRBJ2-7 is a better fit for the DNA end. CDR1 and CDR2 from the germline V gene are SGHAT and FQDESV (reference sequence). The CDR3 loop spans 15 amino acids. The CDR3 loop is CASSLAGTGGYEQYF. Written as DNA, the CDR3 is TGTGCCAGCAGCTTGGCCGGGACAGGGGGCTACGAGCAGTACTTC.

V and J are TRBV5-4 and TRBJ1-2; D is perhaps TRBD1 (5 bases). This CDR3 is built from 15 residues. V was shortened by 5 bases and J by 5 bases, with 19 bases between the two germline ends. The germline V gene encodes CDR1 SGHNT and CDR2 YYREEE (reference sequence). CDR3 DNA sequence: TGTGCCAGCAGTTGGCAGGGTACTCGTACTTATGGCTACACCTTC. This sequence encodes CASSWQGTRTYGYTF.